This T cell receptor (beta chain) was obtained from a study of blood T cells in healthy people across ages. The germline gives CDR1 MNHNY, CDR2 SVGAGI (reference sequence). V was pared by 9 bases and J by 6 bases, with 14 bases between. There are 13 residues in the CDR3. The second PCR ran about 6 to 12 cycles with a sample-barcoded 5' primer and J-beta primers. MiXCR, run by TCRdb on the 5' RACE reads, gives a single entry per CDR3 protein. The sample consists of about 730,000 distinct CDR3 sequences, roughly two fifths of them appearing once. In its sample, this clonotype was seen a few times. The source is an older woman in good health. The V call is TRBV6-6, the J call TRBJ1-4; D is ambiguous. Sequencing input: blood. The CDR3: CASRQRRDEKLFF. Here the CDR3 DNA reads TGTGCCAGTCGGCAGCGGAGGGATGAAAAACTGTTTTTT.